This TCR beta chain is from a study of blood T cell repertoires in COVID-19. For the study at large: Donors in the United States, Italy and Spain gave samples during acute or convalescent COVID-19. PBMCs, B-cell-depleted T cells, or T cells were the source of the cDNA or gDNA that made up the material.

Authors' data handling: Amplification from reference gene primers served as the basis for estimated nucleated cell counts. TCRdb keeps only in-frame clones here, not all; method: immunoSEQ multiplex PCR. V and J calls and clone size come straight from that table; D and trimming were deduced from the DNA. The table lists about 260,000 clones, 87% of them singletons. Germline-derived CDR1 and CDR2 are SGHRS and YFSETQ. Trimming left V 1 base short and J 4 bases short, with 21 bases between. This CDR3 has 17 amino acids. Sequencing was performed on peripheral blood. The chain links TRBV5-1 to TRBJ2-7; weak D call: TRBD1 (6 bases). The origin of this receptor is a woman between 40 and 50 years old who had recovered from COVID-19. The CDR3 DNA sequence: TGCGCCAGCAGCTTGAATACTAGGGCAGGGGCTCAATACGAGCAGTACTTC. Its translation: CASSLNTRAGAQYEQYF.